The clone carrying this T cell receptor beta chain was seen ten or more times. This specimen belongs to a study of neurological immune-mediated disorders. The authors produced cDNA by 5'RACE using 10-nucleotide random UMIs. Over 200 million TCR-beta sequences, together covering 15-18 subjects, were produced by every individual sequencing run that was carried out. MiXCR, applied by TCRdb to the 5' RACE reads, yields one record per CDR3 protein. The data contain just under 45,000 distinct CDR3 sequences, roughly 12% of them singletons. The sequencing sample was made of PBMCs. The origin of this receptor is a female donor in good health.

CDR3 in amino acids: CASSPRIVGVSYNEQFF. DNA for the CDR3: TGTGCCAGCAGCCCCAGAATCGTAGGGGTCTCCTACAATGAGCAGTTCTTC. The chain joins TRBV4-2 to TRBJ2-1; a possible D gene is TRBD1 (5 bases). CDR1 and CDR2 (germline): LGHNA, YNFKEQ. The CDR3 sequence is 17 residues long. V was cut by 4 bases and J by 0 bases, with 16 bases left in between.